Below, 10 T cell receptor beta chains from the same sample are listed, as sequenced in a study of blood T cell repertoires in COVID-19. Assay: immunoSEQ multiplex PCR; the TCRdb copy retains only in-frame clones and omits some. The sample has a few hundred thousand clones; roughly 89% are singletons. The sequenced sample consisted of peripheral blood. The receptors originated from a man younger than 40 with acute or convalescent COVID-19.

The CDR3 DNA reads as TGTGCCAGCAGCTTTAGCGGGGGGAATACCTACGAGCAGTACTTC. Protein product: CASSFSGGNTYEQYF. This chain connects TRBV11-2 to TRBJ2-7; 10 nucleotides match TRBD2. This CDR3 spans 15 amino acids. Germline CDR1 is SGHAT and CDR2 is FQNNGV. J was trimmed by 2 bases and V by 3 bases; bases with no gene match: 4.

This clone was seen once. This chain uses TRBV7-9 with TRBJ2-6; weak D call: TRBD2 (6 bases). This CDR3 spans 16 amino acids. V lost 1 base and J lost 4, with 11 bases in between. Germline loops: CDR1 SEHNR, CDR2 FQNEAQ (reference sequence). CDR3 sequence reads: CASSLVPGRGANVLTF. The DNA of the CDR3 is TGTGCCAGCAGCTTAGTGCCTGGGAGGGGGGCCAACGTCCTGACTTTC. The entire variable domain, with the rest obtained from reference TRBV7-9 and TRBJ2-6, is as follows: DTGVSQNPRHKITKRGQNVTFRCDPISEHNRLYWYRQTLGQGPEFLTYFQNEAQLEKSRLLSDRFSAERPKGSFSTLEIQRTEQGDSAMYLCASSLVPGRGANVLTFGAGSRLTVL.

This sequence joins TRBV3-1 (or the pseudogene TRBV3-2) and TRBJ1-1; D perhaps matches TRBD1 (6 bases). The CDR3 is 15 residues long. Trimming cost V 0 bases and J 4 bases, with 12 bases left between them. Per the germline V gene, CDR1 is LGHDT and CDR2 is YNNKEL (reference sequence). The CDR3 here is CASSQEGGLGTEAFF. CDR3 nucleotides: TGTGCCAGCAGCCAAGAGGGGGGGCTGGGCACTGAAGCTTTCTTT.

The rearrangement links TRBV4-1 to TRBJ2-7, with D uncertain. Germline V gives CDR1 MGHRA, CDR2 YSYEKL. Trimming left V 0 bases short and J 3 bases short, with 12 bases between. The CDR3 extends over 15 amino acids. CDR3 DNA sequence: TGCGCCAGCAGCCAAGATGGTCAACCGAGCTACGAGCAGTACTTC. Translating it yields CASSQDGQPSYEQYF.

This clone has more than one count but fewer than ten. J is TRBJ2-2 and V is TRBV6-4, with 9 positions matching TRBD2. The CDR3 has 15 residues. Germline trimming cut 0 bases from V and 4 bases from J; bases unmatched to any gene: 0. Germline CDR1 is MRHNA and CDR2 is SNTAGT. CDR3 nucleotide sequence: TGTGCCAGCAGTGACTCTAGCGGGAGCACCGGGGAGCTGTTTTTT. The encoded protein is CASSDSSGSTGELFF.

The genes are TRBV5-1 and TRBJ2-3; 12 nucleotides align to TRBD2. This CDR3 is 17 amino acids long. The ends lost 3 bases at V and 4 bases at J; junction bases unmatched: 9. Looked up from germline, CDR1 is SGHRS and CDR2 is YFSETQ. The CDR3 bases are TGCGCCAGCAGCTCCGGACTAGCGGGGCTTAGAGCAGATACGCAGTATTTT. Its translation is CASSSGLAGLRADTQYF.

This sequence joins TRBV11-3 and TRBJ2-3, with 10 positions matching TRBD1. Germline V gene data show CDR1 as SGHNT and CDR2 as YENEEA. The V gene end was trimmed by 3 bases and the J gene end by 2 bases; junction bases not matched to a gene: 2. This CDR3 has 15 amino acids. The CDR3 coding sequence is TGTGCCAGCAGCTTCGGACAGGGGGTCACAGATACGCAGTATTTT. Protein product: CASSFGQGVTDTQYF.

The chain combines TRBV6-6 with TRBJ1-6, with a weak D call TRBD1 (5 bases). The CDR3 sequence is 15 residues long. The germline gives CDR1 MNHNY, CDR2 SVGAGI (reference sequence). V lost 6 bases to trimming and J lost 6 bases, with 15 bases between them. Here the CDR3 DNA reads TGTGCCAGCAGACCGGGGGGAGAGGGTAATTCACCCCTCCACTTT. Residues: CASRPGGEGNSPLHF.

This clone appeared a few times. The chain carries TRBV18 and TRBJ1-3, with a possible D match to TRBD1 (5 bases). Germline lookup yields CDR1 KGHSH and CDR2 LQKENI. The V end was cut by 5 bases, the J end by 0 bases, with 8 bases between. CDR3 length: 14 amino acids. CDR3 sequence: CASSAGNSGNTIYF. In DNA form, the CDR3 reads TGTGCCAGCTCAGCAGGGAACTCTGGAAACACCATATATTTT. The full variable domain, its missing parts supplied by reference TRBV18 and TRBJ1-3, is NAGVMQNPRHLVRRRGQEARLRCSPMKGHSHVYWYRQLPEEGLKFMVYLQKENIIDESGMPKERFSAEFPKEGPSILRIQQVVRGDSAAYFCASSAGNSGNTIYFGEGSWLTVV.

Only one count was recorded for this clone. The chain has TRBV14 and TRBJ1-2; tentatively, D is TRBD1 (5 bases). The germline gives CDR1 SGHDN, CDR2 FVKESK. Trimming took off 4 bases at V and 2 bases at J, with 14 bases between the two ends. The CDR3 loop spans 15 amino acids. In nucleotides, the CDR3 is TGTGCCAGCAGCCCGTACTTACCAGGGAACTATGGCTACACCTTC. Residues: CASSPYLPGNYGYTF.